These T cell receptor beta chains were read from a single sample in a study of technical replicates of blood from a handful of donors. Sequenced by immunoSEQ multiplex PCR; TCRdb stores in-frame clones only, minus some. The sample shows tens of thousands of clones, about 96% of them seen only once. Sequencing was carried out using T cells isolated from PBMCs. The receptor set was obtained from a human donor in good health. Each CDR3 is given with its conserved first and last residue. Fields, in order: V gene, clone size, D gene, J gene, CDR3 DNA, CDR3 protein. D genes are given only for firm matches. Clone size appears in some rows only: once, few, many, or a class for an expanded clone.

>TRBV5-4|NA|TRBD1|TRBJ1-1
TGTGCCAGCAGCGAGACAGGGGTACACACTGAAGCTTTCTTT
CASSETGVHTEAFF
>TRBV19|few|NA|TRBJ1-2
TGTGCCAGTAGTATCGGAGCTAATGGCTACACCTTC
CASSIGANGYTF
>TRBV4-1|many|NA|TRBJ2-1
TGCGCCAGCAGCCAAGATTCCGGCAATGAGCAGTTCTTC
CASSQDSGNEQFF
>TRBV12-5|NA|TRBD2|TRBJ2-1
TGTGCTAGTGGTTTGTCAGTCGGGACTACCCAGCAGTTCTTC
CASGLSVGTTQQFF
>TRBV7-3|NA|TRBD1|TRBJ1-5
TGTGCCAGCAGCACCCGGGACAGACTTTATAGCAATCAGCCCCAGCATTTT
CASSTRDRLYSNQPQHF
>TRBV29-1|NA|TRBD2|TRBJ2-7
TGCAGCGTTCTGACTAGCGGGAGTTCTTACGAGCAGTACTTC
CSVLTSGSSYEQYF
>TRBV28|NA|TRBD1|TRBJ1-5
TGTGCCAGCAGCCCGGACAGGGGCGTAGGTCAGCCCCAGCATTTT
CASSPDRGVGQPQHF
>TRBV5-1|NA|TRBD1|TRBJ1-2
TGCGCCAGCAGCGACTGGACAGGCCCTGGCTATGGCTACACCTTC
CASSDWTGPGYGYTF
>TRBV27|NA|TRBD1|TRBJ1-2
TGTGCCAGCAGTTTAGAGGGGGCGTCCGGGTATGGCTACACCTTC
CASSLEGASGYGYTF
>TRBV11-2|NA|NA|TRBJ2-7
TGTGCCAGCAGCTTACATGGGGGGTCCTACGAGCAGTACTTC
CASSLHGGSYEQYF
>TRBV6-5|NA|NA|TRBJ2-7
TGTGCCAGCAGTTTGTCGGGAGAGAACTACGAGCAGTACTTC
CASSLSGENYEQYF
>TRBV19|few|NA|TRBJ2-1
TGTGCCAGTAGTTACTGGCAGGGGAGTATGTACAATGAGCAGTTCTTC
CASSYWQGSMYNEQFF
>TRBV7-9|NA|NA|TRBJ1-3
TGTGCCAGCAGCTTCGACGGGAGCTCTGGAAACACCATATATTTT
CASSFDGSSGNTIYF
>TRBV19|NA|NA|TRBJ1-5
TGTGCCAGTAGGGGAGGGACACAGAATCAGCCCCAGCATTTT
CASRGGTQNQPQHF
>TRBV10-3|NA|NA|TRBJ2-7
TGTGCCATCGGGGAGGCAGGGCCCTACGAGCAGTACTTC
CAIGEAGPYEQYF